This TCR beta chain was sequenced in a study of blood T cells in healthy people across ages. Then a second PCR, running about 6 to 11 cycles, was carried out with a sample-barcoded 5' primer and a J-beta primer mix. Each CDR3 protein is one row after TCRdb ran MiXCR on the 5' RACE reads. In the table there are approximately 320,000 distinct CDR3 sequences, 25% to 30% of which are singletons. A few counts support this clonotype. Its antigen is not identified. The CDR3 extends over 17 amino acids. Germline V gives CDR1 SGHDN, CDR2 FVKESK. Trimming shortened V by 0 bases and J by 3 bases, and 15 bases separated the two germline ends. Findings of the study overall: Estimates based on one million T cells were treated as lower bounds.

This chain uses TRBV14 with TRBJ2-1; D may be TRBD1 or TRBD2 (5 bases each). The origin of this receptor is a woman in her 70s in good health. The source material was blood. CDR3 sequence: CASSQELGRQVYNEQFF. CDR3 DNA: TGTGCCAGCAGCCAAGAGTTGGGACGGCAGGTCTACAATGAGCAGTTCTTC.